The 12 T cell receptor beta chains below were found in one sample sequenced in a study of control samples from healthy donors and cancer patients. The protocol was immunoSEQ multiplex PCR, while the TCRdb copy is restricted to in-frame clones and leaves out a portion. The sample carries about 29,000 clones, about 90% recorded once. The sequencing input was formalin-fixed, paraffin-embedded tissue. These receptors all stem from a female donor with melanoma.

The V gene is TRBV12-3 or TRBV12-4, the J gene TRBJ2-1, with TRBD1 identical over 10 bases. V lost 4 bases, J lost 12 bases, and 6 bases stayed unmatched. CDR3 size: 13 residues. CDR3 amino acids: CASSWDRGKWQFF. The CDR3 nucleotides are TGTGCCAGCAGTTGGGACAGGGGAAAATGGCAGTTCTTC.

This chain joins TRBV6-6 and TRBJ2-7, with a possible D match to TRBD2 (6 bases). Germline V gene lookup returns CDR1 MNHNY and CDR2 SVGAGI (reference sequence). This CDR3 is 15 amino acids long. V gave up 4 bases and J gave up 6 bases, with 19 bases separating them. The CDR3 here is CASSFSMGLPSEQYF. The CDR3 DNA is TGTGCCAGCAGTTTTTCGATGGGACTTCCATCCGAGCAGTACTTC.

The chain couples TRBV5-1 to TRBJ1-1; weak D call: TRBD1 (6 bases). Germline assignment: CDR1 SGHRS and CDR2 YFSETQ. The CDR3 has 15 residues. Trimming pared 3 bases from V and 0 bases from J, leaving 12 bases between. The CDR3 region is CASSSVTGLNTEAFF. The DNA for the CDR3 is TGCGCCAGCAGCTCCGTGACAGGCCTGAACACTGAAGCTTTCTTT.

This clone was observed a single time. This chain uses TRBV30 with TRBJ2-7, with 11 positions matching TRBD1. The CDR3 sequence is 15 residues long. The V gene end was trimmed by 5 bases and the J gene end by 2 bases; junction bases not matched to a gene: 8. Germline CDR1 reads GTSNPN; CDR2 reads SVGIG (reference sequence). The CDR3 DNA reads TGTGCCTGGGGTGGATTGGGACAGGGGGCCTACGAGCAGTACTTC. It yields the protein CAWGGLGQGAYEQYF.

The V call is TRBV6-6, the J call TRBJ1-2; D possibly corresponds to TRBD1 (6 bases). The germline CDR1 and CDR2 sequences are MNHNY and SVGAGI (reference sequence). V was clipped by 6 bases and J by 6 bases, with 11 bases between them. There are 12 residues in the CDR3. In DNA form, the CDR3 reads TGTGCCAGCAGACAGGACAGCCATGGCTACACCTTC. Translation: CASRQDSHGYTF.

In the case of this clone: Possible read error: a much larger clone is one base away. This CDR3 is also generated by other DNA sequences in the sample. CDR3 nucleotides: TGTGCCAGCAGCTTAGGAGCCGGGGCGAGCAGAAGAAACAATGAGCAGTTCTTC. Amino acid sequence: CASSLGAGASRRNNEQFF. This sequence joins TRBV7-6 and TRBJ2-1; D could derive from TRBD1 or TRBD2 (5 bases each). Trimming took off 1 base at V and 5 bases at J, with 21 bases between the two ends. Germline loops: CDR1 SGHVS, CDR2 FNYEAQ. This CDR3 has 18 amino acids. The full variable domain, with the rest looked up from reference TRBV7-6 and TRBJ2-1, is GAGVSQSPRYKVTKRGQDVALRCDPISGHVSLYWYRQALGQGPEFLTYFNYEAQQDKSGLPNDRFSAERPEGSISTLTIQRTEQRDSAMYRCASSLGAGASRRNNEQFFGPGTRLTVL.

The rearrangement uses TRBV7-2 and TRBJ2-1; 15 bases line up with TRBD2. The trim removed 1 base at V and 10 bases at J, leaving 2 bases unmatched. Per germline, CDR1 SGHTA and CDR2 FQGNSA. This CDR3 is built from 15 residues. The CDR3 reads CASSLGTSGREEQFF. CDR3 DNA sequence: TGTGCCAGCAGCTTAGGGACTAGCGGGAGGGAAGAGCAGTTCTTC.

Here the CDR3 reads CASSSLATSGNEQYF. The CDR3 DNA follows: TGTGCCAGCAGCTCACTTGCGACTAGCGGGAACGAGCAGTACTTC. The chain recombines TRBV6-2 or TRBV6-3 with TRBJ2-7, with 11 bases that match TRBD2. This CDR3 comprises 15 residues. The germline CDR1 and CDR2 sequences are MNHEY and SVGEGT. The trim removed 6 bases at V and 5 bases at J, leaving 9 bases unmatched.

This chain links TRBV9 with TRBJ2-3; D not certain. The CDR3 runs 14 residues. In germline, CDR1 is SGDLS, CDR2 YYNGEE. Between the trimmed V and J ends, which lost 1 base and 5 bases, there was a span of 11 bases. CDR3 amino acids: CASSVQPTEDTQYF. Written as DNA, the CDR3 is TGTGCCAGCAGCGTACAGCCCACGGAAGATACGCAGTATTTT. Full variable domain (missing parts from reference TRBV9 and TRBJ2-3): DSGVTQTPKHLITATGQRVTLRCSPRSGDLSVYWYQQSLDQGLQFLIQYYNGEERAKGNILERFSAQQFPDLHSELNLSSLELGDSALYFCASSVQPTEDTQYFGPGTRLTVL.

The CDR3 bases are TGTGCCAGCAGCTGGGAGGGTACCGCCGGCCGCGAGCAGTACTTC. Translation: CASSWEGTAGREQYF. V and J are TRBV7-2 and TRBJ2-7; the match to TRBD2 covers 7 bases. This CDR3 has 15 residues. From germline, CDR1 is SGHTA and CDR2 FQGNSA. The J segment lost 6 bases and the V segment lost 4 bases, leaving 12 bases of the junction unmatched. The whole variable domain, remainder taken from reference TRBV7-2 and TRBJ2-7, is GAGVSQSPSNKVTEKGKDVELRCDPISGHTALYWYRQSLGQGLEFLIYFQGNSAPDKSGLPSDRFSAERTGGSVSTLTIQRTQQEDSAVYLCASSWEGTAGREQYFGPGTRLTVT.

The genes are TRBV5-1 and TRBJ2-7; 8 nucleotides match TRBD2. The V gene's germline CDR1 is SGHRS and CDR2 YFSETQ. Trimming cost V 0 bases and J 4 bases; bases outside gene matches: 6. This CDR3 region has 15 residues. DNA of the CDR3: TGCGCCAGCAGCTTGGCGGGGGGGACTAAATACGAGCAGTACTTC. Protein product: CASSLAGGTKYEQYF.

The chain combines TRBV6-5 with TRBJ2-1, with 8 bases lining up with TRBD1. Germline CDR1 MNHEY, CDR2 SVGAGI. The CDR3 runs 14 residues. The V and J ends lost 5 bases and 4 bases, in that order; junction bases with no gene match: 4. CDR3 amino acids: CASSTGGWYNEQFF. CDR3 DNA: TGTGCCAGCAGTACAGGGGGTTGGTACAATGAGCAGTTCTTC.